Presented here are 22 T cell receptor beta chains from one specimen sequenced in a study of blood T cells in healthy people across ages. Together with a sample-barcoded 5' primer, a J-beta primer mix was included in a second PCR lasting about 7 to 11 cycles. TCRdb fed the 5' RACE reads into MiXCR, producing one record per CDR3 protein. The profile covers 1.5 million to 2 million distinct CDR3 sequences, with about 39% appearing a single time and roughly 23% taken by the ten largest. The source material was blood. These receptors were taken from a human donor in good health.

The table lists this clonotype with a few counts. The chain combines TRBV6-4 with TRBJ2-3, with TRBD1 as a possible D gene (6 bases). V was pared by 1 base and J by 1 base, with 9 bases between. The V gene's germline CDR1 is MRHNA and CDR2 SNTAGT. The CDR3 totals 15 residues. The CDR3 nucleotides read TGTGCCAGCAGTGACTTCCCAGGGGGCACAGATACGCAGTATTTT. Translated, it gives CASSDFPGGTDTQYF.

The V gene is TRBV6-5, the J gene TRBJ1-4, with D possibly matching TRBD1 (5 bases). The germline gives CDR1 MNHEY, CDR2 SVGAGI. The CDR3 covers 16 residues. V lost 6 bases and J 4 bases, leaving 18 bases between the germline ends. Here the CDR3 reads CASRKRSDSLNEKLFF. The DNA of the CDR3 is TGTGCCAGCAGGAAACGATCTGACAGCCTTAATGAAAAACTGTTTTTT.

The chain combines TRBV28 with TRBJ2-3; 7 positions match TRBD1. This CDR3 is built from 14 residues. The germline V gene has CDR1 MDHEN and CDR2 SYDVKM. The V segment lost 7 bases and the J segment 6 bases; nucleotides outside the gene matches: 10. The CDR3 region has the DNA TGTGCCAGCACCGGGCACAGGGGTGTGGATACGCAGTATTTT. Translation gives CASTGHRGVDTQYF.

The V gene is TRBV29-1, the J gene TRBJ2-1; D possibly uses TRBD1 or TRBD2 (6 bases each). The V end lost 6 bases, the J end lost 8 bases, and 26 bases lay between the germline ends. CDR1 SQVTM and CDR2 ANQGSEA come from the germline V gene. The CDR3 is 16 residues long. CDR3 bases: TGCAGCGTGGGGGCCCTACAGGGTAGCGGAGCCGATGAGCAGTTCTTC. Residues: CSVGALQGSGADEQFF.

This clonotype was detected only a few times. V gene TRBV7-9 combines with J gene TRBJ2-7, with D tentatively TRBD2 (6 bases). The germline CDR1 and CDR2 sequences are SEHNR and FQNEAQ (reference sequence). The ends were cut back, 1 base at V and 4 bases at J, with 23 bases in the middle. This CDR3 comprises 18 residues. Written as DNA, the CDR3 is TGTGCCAGCAGCTTAGGGCGTATAGGCGGCGGGACCGAATACGAGCAGTACTTC. This translates into CASSLGRIGGGTEYEQYF. Drawing the rest from reference TRBV7-9 and TRBJ2-7, the complete variable domain is DTGVSQNPRHKITKRGQNVTFRCDPISEHNRLYWYRQTLGQGPEFLTYFQNEAQLEKSRLLSDRFSAERPKGSFSTLEIQRTEQGDSAMYLCASSLGRIGGGTEYEQYFGPGTRLTVT.

There are a few counts of this clonotype. The junction shows a germline mismatch at one end, possibly a read error. The rearrangement links TRBV7-7 to TRBJ2-3; D is ambiguous. The CDR3 runs 13 residues. Germline CDR1 and CDR2: SSHAT and FNYEAQ (reference sequence). CDR3 nucleotide sequence: TGTGCTAGCAGCTTAATGGTGGGAGATACGCAGTATTTT. It specifies CASSLMVGDTQYF.

This clonotype occurred a few times. The chain carries TRBV7-2 and TRBJ2-7; the match to TRBD1 covers 9 bases. The CDR3 sequence is 14 residues long. The J segment lost 6 bases and the V segment lost 6 bases, leaving 9 bases of the junction unmatched. From germline, CDR1 is SGHTA and CDR2 FQGNSA. The CDR3 protein is CASRNSGTGSEQYF. CDR3 nucleotide sequence: TGTGCCAGCAGGAATTCCGGGACAGGGAGCGAGCAGTACTTC.

This clonotype was recorded a few times. The J gene is TRBJ1-3, the V gene TRBV4-2; 7 nucleotides align to TRBD1. The ends lost 2 bases at V and 4 bases at J; junction bases unmatched: 2. The germline CDR1 and CDR2 sequences are LGHNA and YNFKEQ. This CDR3 contains 14 residues. CDR3 amino acids: CASSQRGLGNTIYF. The CDR3 DNA is TGTGCCAGCAGCCAAAGGGGGCTCGGAAACACCATATATTTT.

V usage is TRBV29-1 and J usage is TRBJ2-4; D is perhaps TRBD1 or TRBD2 (5 bases each). The J call is uncertain, as TRBJ2-7 better fits the DNA end. The CDR3 runs to 10 residues. CDR1 is SQVTM, CDR2 ANQGSEA, per germline. CDR3 coding DNA: TGCAGCGCCGGGGACGACGAGCAGTACTTC. Its protein is CSAGDDEQYF.

The chain couples TRBV20-1 to TRBJ2-5, with unresolved D. Germline V gene lookup returns CDR1 DFQATT and CDR2 SNEGSKA (reference sequence). V was trimmed by 7 bases and J by 1 base, leaving 16 bases between them. This CDR3 has 14 amino acids. The CDR3 reads CSVTAGDFQETQYF. CDR3 nucleotide sequence: TGCAGTGTCACCGCCGGCGACTTCCAAGAGACCCAGTACTTC.

The genes are TRBV5-1 and TRBJ1-1, with no clear D. Germline CDR1 reads SGHRS; CDR2 reads YFSETQ. The germline V and J ends were trimmed by 0 bases and 3 bases, with 9 bases remaining between them. CDR3 length: 14 amino acids. In DNA form, the CDR3 reads TGCGCCAGCAGCTTGGTATCGGGCGACACTGAAGCTTTCTTT. Protein: CASSLVSGDTEAFF.

V usage is TRBV29-1 and J usage is TRBJ2-1; 10 bases are shared with TRBD1. Trimming removed 3 bases from V and 5 bases from J; junction bases left unmatched: 7. Germline V gene sequence: CDR1 SQVTM, CDR2 ANQGSEA. CDR3 length: 15 residues. This CDR3 is CSVDFATGGHNEQFF. DNA of the CDR3: TGCAGCGTTGATTTTGCGACAGGGGGCCACAATGAGCAGTTCTTC.

In its sample, this clonotype was seen many times. The rearrangement uses TRBV28 and TRBJ1-2; 8 bases agree with TRBD1. V lost 6 bases and J lost 5; bases outside the gene matches: 11. This CDR3 has 15 residues. The germline CDR1 and CDR2 sequences are MDHEN and SYDVKM. CDR3: CASSVTGTGDYGYTF. DNA for the CDR3: TGTGCCAGCAGCGTTACCGGGACAGGCGATTATGGCTACACCTTC.

Comment on this clonotype: Germline is not matched at one junction end, which may reflect a read error. As DNA, the CDR3 is TGTGCCGGCAGGGGACACCATCGCTGGGAAGCTTTCTTT. Encoded protein: CAGRGHHRWEAFF. The chain couples TRBV7-8 to TRBJ1-1, with a weak D call TRBD1 (6 bases). The CDR3 extends over 13 amino acids. Germline loops: CDR1 SGHVS, CDR2 FQNEAQ.

This clonotype was seen only a few times. This rearrangement joins TRBV5-5 to TRBJ1-6; no definite D call. The CDR3 length is 14 residues. Trimming shortened V by 4 bases and J by 2 bases, and 7 bases separated the two germline ends. Germline CDR1 SGHKS, CDR2 YYEKEE (reference sequence). The CDR3 coding sequence is TGTGCCAGCAGCCTCGCTCCCTATAATTCACCCCTCCACTTT. This encodes CASSLAPYNSPLHF. Based on the CDR3 plus reference TRBV5-5 and TRBJ1-6, the full variable domain is DAGVTQSPTHLIKTRGQQVTLRCSPISGHKSVSWYQQVLGQGPQFIFQYYEKEERGRGNFPDRFSARQFPNYSSELNVNALLLGDSALYLCASSLAPYNSPLHFGNGTRLTVT.

This clonotype was seen more than once but under ten times. The chain couples TRBV5-1 to TRBJ1-1; TRBD1 aligns across 7 bases. The CDR3 covers 14 residues. Germline CDR1 is SGHRS and CDR2 is YFSETQ. The V and J ends lost 7 bases and 0 bases, in that order; junction bases with no gene match: 6. The CDR3 loop reads CASRTGQMNTEAFF. CDR3 DNA: TGCGCCAGCCGGACAGGCCAGATGAACACTGAAGCTTTCTTT.

The table lists this clonotype with a count of one. The J gene is TRBJ2-1, the V gene TRBV19; TRBD2 aligns across 9 bases. The CDR3 runs to 17 residues. J lost 0 bases, V lost 4 bases, and 7 bases had no gene match. The germline V gene has CDR1 LNHDA and CDR2 SQIVND (reference sequence). The CDR3 sequence: CASSTIAGASSYNEQFF. CDR3 coding DNA: TGTGCCAGTAGTACAATAGCGGGGGCGAGCTCCTACAATGAGCAGTTCTTC. Drawing the rest from reference TRBV19 and TRBJ2-1, the complete variable domain is DGGITQSPKYLFRKEGQNVTLSCEQNLNHDAMYWYRQDPGQGLRLIYYSQIVNDFQKGDIAEGYSVSREKKESFPLTVTSAQKNPTAFYLCASSTIAGASSYNEQFFGPGTRLTVL.

The rearrangement joins TRBV7-2 to TRBJ2-7; TRBD1 agrees at 8 bases. CDR1 and CDR2 from the germline V gene are SGHTA and FQGNSA. The CDR3 covers 15 residues. J was trimmed by 4 bases and V by 1 base; bases with no gene match: 6. In DNA, the CDR3 is TGTGCCAGCAGCTTAGTACAGGGGGAAGGGTACGAGCAGTACTTC. The encoded protein is CASSLVQGEGYEQYF.

V is TRBV7-2 and J is TRBJ2-3; no definite D call. The CDR3 totals 13 residues. Germline V gene data show CDR1 as SGHTA and CDR2 as FQGNSA. Trimming shortened V by 5 bases and J by 6 bases, and 12 bases separated the two germline ends. The chain's CDR3 is CASSRHQQDTQYF. For the CDR3, the DNA is TGTGCCAGCAGCCGACACCAACAGGATACGCAGTATTTT.

This chain connects TRBV7-9 to TRBJ2-7; maybe TRBD1 (5 bases). With the DNA end fitting TRBJ2-5 better, the J assignment may be wrong. This CDR3 region has 15 residues. Germline V gene sequence: CDR1 SEHNR, CDR2 FQNEAQ (reference sequence). This chain's CDR3 is CASSLMRGQMETQYF. The CDR3 DNA follows: TGTGCCAGCAGCTTAATGCGAGGACAAATGGAGACCCAGTACTTC.

The V and J genes are TRBV20-1 and TRBJ1-2; D uncertain. The CDR3 is 13 amino acids. Trimming took 2 bases from V and 3 from J, leaving 10 bases between them. Germline V gene sequence: CDR1 DFQATT, CDR2 SNEGSKA (reference sequence). The CDR3 DNA reads TGCAGTGCTAGATTTGGTCTCCACTATGGCTACACCTTC. It is translated as CSARFGLHYGYTF.

The chain uses TRBV20-1 and TRBJ2-2; unclear D gene. Germline V gene data show CDR1 as DFQATT and CDR2 as SNEGSKA (reference sequence). Trimming left V 1 base short and J 0 bases short, with 6 bases between. The CDR3 covers 14 residues. CDR3 in DNA: TGCAGTGCTAGAGTCCAAGCGAACACCGGGGAGCTGTTTTTT. This gives the protein CSARVQANTGELFF.